This is a list of T cell receptor beta chains from one sample in a study of blood T cell repertoires in COVID-19. Some clones are missing from TCRdb's copy, which holds only in-frame ones; the method was immunoSEQ multiplex PCR. The table includes around 320,000 clones, about 87% detected once. The sequenced sample was peripheral blood. The receptors originated from a woman in her twenties or thirties who had recovered from COVID-19. Both conserved end residues are part of each CDR3. The order of the fields is clone size, V gene, J gene, D gene, CDR3 protein, CDR3 DNA. D genes are given only for firm matches. Rows may omit the clone size; those that give it use once, few, many or a size class.

-,TRBV6-2/TRBV6-3,TRBJ2-1,TRBD2,CASSPLTSGGDNEQFF,TGTGCCAGCAGCCCCCTGACTAGCGGGGGGGACAATGAGCAGTTCTTC
-,TRBV7-2,TRBJ1-6,-,CASTLSRSDSPLHF,TGTGCCAGCACCTTGTCACGGTCGGATTCACCCCTCCACTTT
-,TRBV4-2,TRBJ1-4,-,CASSQAQGNEKLFF,TGTGCCAGCAGCCAAGCGCAGGGGAATGAAAAACTGTTTTTT
-,TRBV6-5,TRBJ2-2,TRBD1,CASSYGDRNTGELFF,TGTGCCAGCAGTTACGGGGACAGGAACACCGGGGAGCTGTTTTTT
-,TRBV5-8,TRBJ1-6,-,CASSLGRLRAYNSPLHF,TGTGCCAGCAGCTTGGGCCGGCTCCGGGCCTATAATTCACCCCTCCACTTT
few,TRBV5-1,TRBJ1-5,TRBD1,CASSLGTGGNQPQHF,TGCGCCAGCAGCTTGGGGACAGGGGGCAATCAGCCCCAGCATTTT
-,TRBV7-9,TRBJ2-1,TRBD1,CASSPAGTGAYNEQFF,TGTGCCAGCAGCCCCGCCGGGACAGGGGCATACAATGAGCAGTTCTTC
-,TRBV4-3,TRBJ2-2,-,CASSRSAQGNTGELFF,TGCGCCAGCAGCCGTAGCGCACAAGGGAACACCGGGGAGCTGTTTTTT
-,TRBV10-3,TRBJ2-3,TRBD1,CAISGTGSTDTQYF,TGTGCCATCAGCGGGACAGGGAGCACAGATACGCAGTATTTT
-,TRBV24-1,TRBJ1-5,-,CATSDSGENSNQPQHF,TGTGCCACCAGTGATTCAGGGGAGAATAGCAATCAGCCCCAGCATTTT
once,TRBV30,TRBJ1-2,-,CAWRAVRGYTF,TGTGCCTGGAGGGCAGTCCGCGGCTACACCTTC
-,TRBV24-1,TRBJ2-5,-,CATSRAGRETQYF,TGTGCCACCAGCCGGGCGGGTCGAGAGACCCAGTACTTC
-,TRBV13,TRBJ1-1,TRBD1,CASSFIRTGNTEAFF,TGTGCCAGCAGCTTTATAAGGACAGGGAACACTGAAGCTTTCTTT
-,TRBV7-3,TRBJ1-4,TRBD1,CASSQLGQIEKLFF,TGTGCCAGCAGCCAATTGGGACAGATTGAAAAACTGTTTTTT
once,TRBV4-3,TRBJ2-3,TRBD2,CASSQEGLAGGPDTQYF,TGCGCCAGCAGCCAAGAAGGGCTAGCGGGGGGGCCAGATACGCAGTATTTT
-,TRBV19,TRBJ1-6,-,CASSISGRDSPLHF,TGTGCCAGTAGTATATCAGGGAGGGATTCACCCCTCCACTTT
-,TRBV11-2,TRBJ2-7,TRBD2,CASSLGSSGGPYEQYF,TGTGCCAGCAGCTTAGGTTCTAGCGGGGGACCCTATGAGCAGTACTTC
-,TRBV7-9,TRBJ1-4,-,CASSTPRGGAINEKLFF,TGTGCCAGCAGCACCCCAAGGGGGGGGGCCATTAATGAAAAACTGTTTTTT
-,TRBV28,TRBJ1-2,TRBD1,CASLGQGNYGYTF,TGTGCCAGCTTGGGACAGGGTAACTATGGCTACACCTTC
few,TRBV19,TRBJ2-2,-,CASSIYSGELFF,TGTGCCAGTAGTATTTATAGCGGGGAGCTGTTTTTT
-,TRBV7-8,TRBJ1-2,TRBD1,CASSLGTGVYGYTF,TGTGCCAGCAGCTTAGGGACAGGAGTATATGGCTACACCTTC
-,TRBV7-9,TRBJ1-5,-,CASSLTGDGPQHF,TGTGCCAGCAGCTTAACAGGAGATGGGCCCCAGCATTTT
-,TRBV4-3,TRBJ2-7,-,CASSQETVSYEQYF,TGCGCCAGCAGCCAAGAGACAGTCTCCTACGAGCAGTACTTC
-,TRBV5-4,TRBJ2-3,TRBD2,CASSAAWGGRSDTQYF,TGTGCCAGCAGCGCCGCTTGGGGGGGTCGCTCAGATACGCAGTATTTT
once,TRBV6-5,TRBJ2-2,TRBD1,CASSYGQGAGGELFF,TGTGCCAGCAGTTACGGACAGGGGGCGGGCGGGGAGCTGTTTTTT
once,TRBV5-1,TRBJ2-7,TRBD1,CASSLVGQGGEQYF,TGCGCCAGCAGCTTGGTTGGACAGGGGGGCGAGCAGTACTTC
-,TRBV2,TRBJ2-7,TRBD1,CASSDPGQGAYEQYF,TGTGCCAGCAGTGACCCGGGACAGGGAGCCTACGAGCAGTACTTC
-,TRBV2,TRBJ2-1,TRBD2,CASSSVGLAGGHNEQFF,TGTGCCAGCTCAAGTGTGGGACTAGCGGGGGGACACAATGAGCAGTTCTTC
-,TRBV4-3,TRBJ2-1,-,CASSQVDRRGNEQFF,TGCGCCAGCAGCCAGGTAGACCGCCGGGGTAATGAGCAGTTCTTC
once,TRBV27,TRBJ2-2,-,CASMPGAGAAGELFF,TGTGCCAGCATGCCTGGGGCAGGGGCTGCCGGGGAGCTGTTTTTT
-,TRBV27,TRBJ2-1,-,CASSLSVGTGARNLFF,-
-,TRBV28,TRBJ1-1,-,CASSLTYEAFF,TGTGCCAGCAGTTTGACATATGAAGCTTTCTTT
-,TRBV30,TRBJ1-4,-,CAWSVRGATNEKLFF,TGTGCCTGGAGTGTACGGGGTGCAACTAATGAAAAACTGTTTTTT
-,TRBV27,TRBJ2-7,-,CASSFGRSSYEQYF,TGTGCCAGCAGTTTTGGGAGATCCTCCTACGAGCAGTACTTC
-,TRBV14,TRBJ2-7,TRBD2,CASSHPTSGAYEQYF,TGTGCCAGCAGCCACCCTACTAGCGGAGCCTACGAGCAGTACTTC
-,TRBV5-4,TRBJ2-7,TRBD1,CASSEDRGREQYF,TGTGCCAGCAGCGAGGACAGGGGGCGGGAGCAGTACTTC
once,TRBV5-1,TRBJ1-6,TRBD1,CASSERGTGLNSPLHF,TGCGCCAGCAGCGAACGGGGGACAGGACTTAATTCACCCCTCCACTTT
-,TRBV28,TRBJ2-7,TRBD1,CASSLGGQASYEQYF,TGTGCCAGCAGTTTAGGTGGACAGGCCTCGTACGAGCAGTACTTC
-,TRBV5-6,TRBJ1-6,TRBD1,CASSSKGAFGPLHF,TGTGCCAGCAGCTCGAAGGGGGCTTTCGGCCCCCTCCACTTT
-,TRBV4-2,TRBJ1-1,-,CASSQGDWTMNTEAFF,TGTGCCAGCAGCCAAGGGGATTGGACTATGAACACTGAAGCTTTCTTT
-,TRBV10-2,TRBJ1-4,-,CASRMGGGEKLFF,TGCGCCAGCAGGATGGGGGGGGGTGAAAAACTGTTTTTT
-,TRBV7-9,TRBJ2-3,-,CAQEAVRDEYTQYF,TGTGCCCAGGAGGCAGTTCGGGATGAATATACGCAGTATTTT
-,TRBV5-5,TRBJ2-3,TRBD1,CASSPSGQGPDTQYF,TGTGCCAGCAGCCCCTCGGGACAGGGCCCAGATACGCAGTATTTT
-,TRBV7-9,TRBJ1-4,TRBD1,CASSERTGEKLFF,TGTGCCAGCAGTGAACGGACAGGCGAAAAACTGTTTTTT
-,TRBV4-1,TRBJ1-2,-,CASSHPGRGLEDGYTF,TGCGCCAGCAGCCACCCAGGTCGGGGGTTGGAAGATGGCTACACCTTC
-,TRBV28,TRBJ2-5,-,CASSLRGTQYF,TGTGCCAGCAGTTTAAGGGGAACCCAGTACTTC